This TCR beta chain was profiled in a study of blood T cell repertoires in COVID-19. The CDR3 loop spans 14 amino acids. Germline CDR1 reads SGHNT; CDR2 reads YYREEE (reference sequence). V shed 4 bases and J 3 bases; nucleotides not matched to a gene: 7. The authors' processing: From reference gene primer amplification, estimates of nucleated cell counts were derived. The assay was immunoSEQ multiplex PCR, and TCRdb's table has in-frame clones only and misses some. V, J and clone size reflect that table, while D and trimming were determined from the DNA. The table records around 72,000 clones, roughly 87% of them present only once.

Sequenced: peripheral blood. The clonotype comes from a human donor in a cohort sampled during active COVID-19. V usage is TRBV5-4 and J usage is TRBJ2-7; 7 bases fit TRBD2. This CDR3 reads CASSPYGGVYEQYF. The CDR3 nucleotides are TGTGCCAGCAGCCCCTATGGGGGGGTCTACGAGCAGTACTTC.